Presented here are 10 T cell receptor beta chains from one specimen sequenced in a study of blood T cell repertoires in COVID-19. The table came from immunoSEQ multiplex PCR; TCRdb's copy has only in-frame clones and leaves some out. This sample has roughly 270,000 clones, with 75% to 85% found just once. Material: peripheral blood. Receptor source: a man aged 45-65 years with active or convalescent COVID-19.

In the case of this clone: Other DNA sequences of this sample code for an identical CDR3. This chain uses TRBV12-3 or TRBV12-4 with TRBJ1-1; the D is unclear. The CDR3 runs to 13 residues. The V end lost 1 base, the J end lost 5 bases, and 8 bases lay between the germline ends. The CDR3 DNA sequence: TGTGCCAGCAGTTTAGGGCGGGGAACTGAAGCTTTCTTT. Its translation is CASSLGRGTEAFF.

The rearrangement uses TRBV29-1 and TRBJ2-7; D possibly corresponds to TRBD2 (6 bases). The CDR3 length is 14 residues. Trimming took 6 bases from V and 4 from J, leaving 19 bases between them. Germline V gene data show CDR1 as SQVTM and CDR2 as ANQGSEA. The CDR3 sequence: CSVASGLKFYEQYF. DNA of the CDR3: TGCAGCGTAGCCTCGGGACTCAAATTTTACGAGCAGTACTTC.

J is TRBJ1-5 and V is TRBV28; D remains ambiguous. The CDR3 has 14 amino acids. Per germline, CDR1 MDHEN and CDR2 SYDVKM. V lost 4 bases to trimming and J lost 4 bases, with 11 bases between them. The CDR3 bases are TGTGCCAGCAGTTCTGGAGGCCCAAATCAGCCCCAGCATTTT. This sequence encodes CASSSGGPNQPQHF. Combining the CDR3 with reference TRBV28 and TRBJ1-5 gives the whole variable domain DVKVTQSSRYLVKRTGEKVFLECVQDMDHENMFWYRQDPGLGLRLIYFSYDVKMKEKGDIPEGYSVSREKKERFSLILESASTNQTSMYLCASSSGGPNQPQHFGDGTRLSIL.

This chain joins TRBV6-4 and TRBJ2-1; TRBD2 matches at 9 bases. The V and J ends lost 10 bases and 5 bases, in that order; junction bases with no gene match: 6. Germline lookup yields CDR1 MRHNA and CDR2 SNTAGT. This CDR3 comprises 13 residues. The CDR3 DNA is TGTGCCATCCTTAGCGGGAGCCACAATGAGCAGTTCTTC. Its translation: CAILSGSHNEQFF.

V is TRBV5-1 and J is TRBJ2-3; D gene ambiguous. CDR1 SGHRS and CDR2 YFSETQ come from the germline V gene. The CDR3 length is 14 residues. V was trimmed by 0 bases and J by 0 bases, leaving 5 bases between them. CDR3 loop: CASSLGVSTDTQYF. The DNA for the CDR3 is TGCGCCAGCAGCTTGGGCGTCAGCACAGATACGCAGTATTTT.

The CDR3, as DNA: TGTGCCAGTAGTTCCAGGGACAGGGGGCCCCGCAATCAGCCCCAGCATTTT. As protein: CASSSRDRGPRNQPQHF. V and J are TRBV19 and TRBJ1-5, with 12 positions matching TRBD1. CDR1 is LNHDA and CDR2 is SQIVND in the germline V gene (reference sequence). Germline trimming cut 5 bases from V and 2 bases from J; bases unmatched to any gene: 7. CDR3 size: 17 residues.

The chain carries TRBV9 and TRBJ1-2, with 7 positions matching TRBD1. J was trimmed by 3 bases and V by 4 bases; bases with no gene match: 18. The CDR3 runs 18 residues. Germline loops: CDR1 SGDLS, CDR2 YYNGEE. The CDR3 region has the DNA TGTGCCAGCAGCACTAACCGGGAACAACAGGGGCTGGACTATGGCTACACCTTC. Translating gives CASSTNREQQGLDYGYTF.

This chain joins TRBV3-1 (or the pseudogene TRBV3-2) and TRBJ2-1, with D possibly TRBD1 on 5 matching bases. CDR3 size: 13 residues. The germline V and J ends were trimmed by 3 bases and 9 bases, with 12 bases remaining between them. From germline, CDR1 is LGHDT and CDR2 YNNKEL (reference sequence). CDR3 nucleotide sequence: TGTGCCAGCAGCCAGGCTAGTAGGGGTGAGCAGTTCTTC. Its protein is CASSQASRGEQFF.

This chain's CDR3 is CAWSPTGAQPQHF. The CDR3 DNA reads TGTGCCTGGAGCCCGACAGGGGCGCAGCCCCAGCATTTT. The genes are TRBV30 and TRBJ1-5; TRBD1 aligns across 8 bases. The germline CDR1 and CDR2 sequences are GTSNPN and SVGIG (reference sequence). CDR3 length: 13 residues. The ends lost 3 bases at V and 7 bases at J; junction bases unmatched: 5.

The rearrangement joins TRBV4-2 to TRBJ2-4, with TRBD2 matching 12 bases. The V gene end was trimmed by 1 base and the J gene end by 10 bases; junction bases not matched to a gene: 5. The CDR3 consists of 15 residues. The germline V gene has CDR1 LGHNA and CDR2 YNFKEQ. CDR3 loop: CASSQVRLAGEIQYF. CDR3 DNA sequence: TGTGCCAGCAGCCAAGTTCGACTAGCGGGGGAGATTCAGTACTTC.